Below, 3 T cell receptor beta chains from the same sample are listed, as sequenced in a study of cytomegalovirus exposure and HLA in healthy donors. PCR primers comprised 60 Vbeta and 13 Jbeta primers. Sequenced by immunoSEQ multiplex PCR; TCRdb stores in-frame clones only, minus some. Among 65,000 to 90,000 clones listed, roughly 85% were seen once. Sequencing was done on a sample of PBMCs. The receptors stem from a man in his thirties or forties in good health and CMV-seronegative.

CDR3 nucleotides: TGCGCCAGCAGCGCGCTAACAGGGTCGTCTAATTCACCCCTCCACTTT. This sequence encodes CASSALTGSSNSPLHF. The chain has TRBV5-1 and TRBJ1-6, with D possibly TRBD1 on 6 matching bases. Trimming left V 4 bases short and J 6 bases short, with 17 bases between. The CDR3 totals 16 residues. Germline CDR1 reads SGHRS; CDR2 reads YFSETQ.

A note on this clone: A read error may account for a junction end that differs from germline. The chain couples TRBV7-9 to TRBJ2-7; 8 positions match TRBD1. Germline V gene data show CDR1 as SEHNR and CDR2 as FQNEAQ (reference sequence). There are 11 residues in the CDR3. As DNA, the CDR3 is TGTGCCAGCAGCTCAACAGGGGGAAGAGACTTC. Amino acid sequence: CASSSTGGRDF.

The genes are TRBV6-6 and TRBJ2-7, with TRBD2 as a possible D gene (6 bases). Trimming took off 7 bases at V and 4 bases at J, with 17 bases between the two ends. CDR1 and CDR2 from the germline V gene are MNHNY and SVGAGI (reference sequence). There are 14 residues in the CDR3. The CDR3 DNA reads as TGTGCCAGCACCCCAAGGACGGGAGCTTACGAGCAGTACTTC. Amino acids: CASTPRTGAYEQYF.